A single sample is the source of the 31 T cell receptor beta chains below, sequenced in a study of pediatric ulcerative colitis. Sequencing was performed with immunoSEQ multiplex PCR; in TCRdb, only in-frame clones are kept and a portion is missing. In the table there are 15,000 or so clones, roughly three quarters of which are singletons. The rectum was sampled with one to two pinch biopsies at colonoscopy. The sequencing input was gut tissue. The receptors here all came from a boy between 10 and 17 years old who was a control in a study of pediatric ulcerative colitis.

The rearrangement uses TRBV6-5 and TRBJ2-7; no definite D call. V lost 4 bases and J lost 3, with 16 bases in between. The CDR3 spans 15 residues. The germline CDR1 and CDR2 sequences are MNHEY and SVGAGI. CDR3 protein: CASSSHGSPNYEQYF. The CDR3 DNA reads as TGTGCCAGCAGTTCCCACGGGTCGCCGAACTACGAGCAGTACTTC.

The chain employs TRBV6-6 and TRBJ2-3; 10 nucleotides align to TRBD2. This CDR3 spans 15 amino acids. The trim removed 8 bases at V and 3 bases at J, leaving 8 bases unmatched. Germline V gene lookup returns CDR1 MNHNY and CDR2 SVGAGI (reference sequence). As DNA, the CDR3 is TGTGCCAGCCGGACCGGGACTAGCGTTACAGATACGCAGTATTTT. Its protein product is CASRTGTSVTDTQYF.

V usage is TRBV5-1 and J usage is TRBJ1-2, with D unresolved. Trimming removed 0 bases from V and 4 bases from J, with 10 bases in between. The germline gives CDR1 SGHRS, CDR2 YFSETQ. This CDR3 has 14 residues. The CDR3 DNA follows: TGCGCCAGCAGCTTGGAGGGAGAGCCCTATGGCTACACCTTC. Residues: CASSLEGEPYGYTF.

This clone appeared once. Other DNA sequences of this sample code for an identical CDR3. This sequence joins TRBV30 and TRBJ1-1; no clear D gene. The CDR3 runs 11 residues. The V gene's germline CDR1 is GTSNPN and CDR2 SVGIG (reference sequence). With 3 bases removed from V and 3 bases from J, the gap between germline ends came to 5 bases. Written as DNA, the CDR3 is TGTGCCTGGAGGCGGGACACTGAAGCTTTCTTT. Translation gives CAWRRDTEAFF.

The chain has TRBV19 and TRBJ2-7; TRBD2 aligns across 12 bases. J gave up 6 bases and V 3 bases, and 6 bases lay outside the gene matches. This CDR3 has 15 residues. Looked up from germline, CDR1 is LNHDA and CDR2 is SQIVND (reference sequence). DNA for the CDR3: TGTGCCAGTAGTATTTTACTAGCGGGAGGCTCCGAGCAGTACTTC. Residues: CASSILLAGGSEQYF.

CDR3 protein: CASNEGLTDTQYF. The DNA of the CDR3 is TGTGCCAGCAACGAGGGTCTCACAGATACGCAGTATTTT. This chain joins TRBV2 and TRBJ2-3; possible D gene TRBD2, 5 bases. Germline V CDR1 and CDR2: SNHLY, FYNNEI. The length of the CDR3 is 13 residues. V was pared by 7 bases and J by 2 bases, with 10 bases between.

The chain combines TRBV19 with TRBJ1-5; TRBD1 matches 9 bases. There are 17 residues in the CDR3. Germline CDR1 and CDR2: LNHDA and SQIVND (reference sequence). After removal of 4 bases from V and 2 bases from J, the junction contained 9 bases not matched to a gene. Here the CDR3 reads CASSTLLRQGGNQPQHF. The CDR3 nucleotides read TGTGCCAGTAGTACCCTCCTAAGACAGGGGGGCAATCAGCCCCAGCATTTT.

The chain recombines TRBV5-1 with TRBJ2-1, with TRBD2 matching over 7 bases. The CDR3 sequence is 15 residues long. J lost 0 bases, V lost 4 bases, and 4 bases had no gene match. Germline V lookup: CDR1 SGHRS, CDR2 YFSETQ. The chain's CDR3 is CASSLTSASYNEQFF. The CDR3 DNA is TGCGCCAGCAGCCTAACTAGCGCCTCCTACAATGAGCAGTTCTTC.

This chain uses TRBV5-6 with TRBJ1-4; unclear D gene. This CDR3 is 14 amino acids long. Germline CDR1 reads SGHDT; CDR2 reads YYEEEE. V was shortened by 3 bases and J by 5 bases, with 11 bases between the two germline ends. CDR3 sequence reads: CASSSGRPNEKLFF. The CDR3, as DNA: TGTGCCAGCAGCTCTGGACGGCCGAATGAAAAACTGTTTTTT.

This clone has more than one count but fewer than ten. J is TRBJ1-2 and V is TRBV6-5; a weak D match, TRBD1 (5 bases). The CDR3 extends over 15 amino acids. The V gene's germline CDR1 is MNHEY and CDR2 SVGAGI. Trimming took 0 bases from V and 4 from J, leaving 12 bases between them. The CDR3 loop reads CASSYSIQGFYGYTF. In DNA form, the CDR3 reads TGTGCCAGCAGTTACTCAATTCAGGGCTTCTATGGCTACACCTTC.

The rearrangement joins TRBV4-3 to TRBJ1-2, with D uncertain. The CDR3 spans 15 residues. CDR1 LGHNA and CDR2 YSLEER come from the germline V gene. V lost 1 base and J 5 bases, leaving 14 bases between the germline ends. This CDR3 is CASSQAFRGGYGYTF. CDR3 DNA sequence: TGCGCCAGCAGCCAAGCCTTCCGGGGTGGGTATGGCTACACCTTC.

The chain has TRBV5-1 and TRBJ2-1; D gene uncertain. The CDR3 length is 15 residues. The V end was cut by 0 bases, the J end by 0 bases, with 7 bases between. The germline V gene has CDR1 SGHRS and CDR2 YFSETQ. CDR3 amino acids: CASSLDLGSYNEQFF. The CDR3 nucleotides read TGCGCCAGCAGCTTGGATCTGGGCTCCTACAATGAGCAGTTCTTC. The full variable domain, with the rest looked up from reference TRBV5-1 and TRBJ2-1, is KAGVTQTPRYLIKTRGQQVTLSCSPISGHRSVSWYQQTPGQGLQFLFEYFSETQRNKGNFPGRFSGRQFSNSRSEMNVSTLELGDSALYLCASSLDLGSYNEQFFGPGTRLTVL.

The chain is built from TRBV7-2 and TRBJ2-2; 10 nucleotides agree with TRBD1. Trimming took 3 bases from V and 7 from J; bases not matched to a gene: 8. The germline gives CDR1 SGHTA, CDR2 FQGNSA. This CDR3 is 16 amino acids long. The chain's CDR3 is CASSFSGTGAGGELFF. DNA of the CDR3: TGTGCCAGCAGCTTTTCCGGGACAGGGGCGGGCGGGGAGCTGTTTTTT.

The chain has TRBV27 and TRBJ1-2, with no clear D. CDR3 length: 14 residues. Trimming took 2 bases from V and 3 from J, leaving 10 bases between them. From germline, CDR1 is MNHEY and CDR2 SMNVEV (reference sequence). The CDR3 sequence: CASSLKGADYGYTF. CDR3 DNA: TGTGCCAGCAGTTTAAAGGGAGCGGACTATGGCTACACCTTC.

The V call is TRBV10-3, the J call TRBJ2-1; D not resolved. Germline V CDR1 and CDR2: ENHRY, SYGVKD. The CDR3 is 12 residues long. V dropped 4 bases and J dropped 6 bases, with 7 bases sitting between them. CDR3 bases: TGTGCCATCAGTGGATCGTCCAATGAGCAGTTCTTC. Protein sequence: CAISGSSNEQFF.

This clone was counted between two and nine times. This chain uses TRBV11-2 with TRBJ1-4; a weak D match, TRBD1 (5 bases). Trimming cost V 0 bases and J 7 bases, with 9 bases left between them. The CDR3 length is 14 residues. Germline CDR1 reads SGHAT; CDR2 reads FQNNGV. The CDR3 DNA reads as TGTGCCAGCAGCTTAGACGGGGCCGGTGAAAAACTGTTTTTT. Encoded protein: CASSLDGAGEKLFF.

The chain couples TRBV7-2 to TRBJ1-2; D gene unclear. With 5 bases removed from V and 8 bases from J, the gap between germline ends came to 15 bases. Germline V gene lookup returns CDR1 SGHTA and CDR2 FQGNSA. This CDR3 has 13 amino acids. The CDR3 is CASSKWEGVGYTF. DNA for the CDR3: TGTGCCAGCAGCAAGTGGGAGGGTGTGGGCTACACCTTC.

In its sample, this clone was seen a few times. The rearrangement uses TRBV25-1 and TRBJ2-2; D ambiguous. Germline values: CDR1 MGHDK, CDR2 SYGVNS. Trimming pared 9 bases from V and 6 bases from J, leaving 17 bases between. The CDR3 contains 14 residues. The CDR3 nucleotides read TGTGCCAGGACGACGGACCCATGGTCCGGGGAGCTGTTTTTT. Translated: CARTTDPWSGELFF.

The gene calls are TRBV11-2 and TRBJ1-1; D gene unclear. The V end was cut by 0 bases, the J end by 4 bases, with 0 bases between. This CDR3 contains 11 residues. Germline V CDR1 and CDR2: SGHAT, FQNNGV. The CDR3 here is CASSLDTEAFF. The CDR3, as DNA: TGTGCCAGCAGCTTAGACACTGAAGCTTTCTTT.

Only one count was recorded for this clone. The V and J genes are TRBV4-2 and TRBJ2-3, with unresolved D. This CDR3 spans 15 amino acids. V lost 0 bases and J 0 bases, leaving 7 bases between the germline ends. Germline CDR1 LGHNA, CDR2 YNFKEQ. The DNA for the CDR3 is TGTGCCAGCAGCCAAGACTCAGGCAGCACAGATACGCAGTATTTT. Amino acid sequence: CASSQDSGSTDTQYF.

On this clone: At one end the junction does not follow the germline gene, possibly because of a read error. The chain has TRBV7-7 and TRBJ2-5; TRBD2 matches 8 bases. Germline loops: CDR1 SSHAT, CDR2 FNYEAQ (reference sequence). The CDR3 covers 14 residues. The CDR3 nucleotides read TGTGCTAGCAGCACCGGACTAGCAGGGGAGACCCAGTACTTC. Its translation is CASSTGLAGETQYF.

The chain links TRBV2 to TRBJ2-7; 7 bases line up with TRBD1. V trimming: 6 bases; J trimming: 4 bases; junction bases outside the gene matches: 15. CDR3 length: 16 amino acids. From germline, CDR1 is SNHLY and CDR2 FYNNEI. CDR3 sequence (DNA): TGTGCCAGCAGGGGGGATTACGGACAGGCCACATACGAGCAGTACGTC. The encoded protein is CASRGDYGQATYEQYV.

This clone was seen once. The CDR3 DNA sequence: TGTGCCAGCAGTGAAGGACAGGGTCTTTATCAGCCCCAGCATTTT. Its protein is CASSEGQGLYQPQHF. This chain uses TRBV6-1 with TRBJ1-5, with 7 bases that match TRBD1. The germline gives CDR1 MNHNS, CDR2 SASEGT. The junction had 5 bases not matched to a gene; V was cut back by 1 base and J by 5 bases. This CDR3 contains 15 residues.

The chain employs TRBV6-5 and TRBJ1-1; unclear D gene. The germline V and J ends were trimmed by 9 bases and 3 bases, with 5 bases remaining between them. The CDR3 extends over 10 amino acids. Germline CDR1 is MNHEY and CDR2 is SVGAGI. CDR3 loop: CASGDTEAFF. CDR3 bases: TGTGCCAGTGGGGACACTGAAGCTTTCTTT.

The rearrangement uses TRBV4-3 and TRBJ2-7; TRBD2 agrees at 7 bases. The J segment lost 2 bases and the V segment lost 0 bases, leaving 7 bases of the junction unmatched. CDR1 is LGHNA and CDR2 is YSLEER in the germline V gene. The CDR3 runs to 16 residues. The CDR3 DNA is TGCGCCAGCAGCCAAGAGTCAGGGACTACAGCCTACGAGCAGTACGTC. This sequence encodes CASSQESGTTAYEQYV.

The V and J genes are TRBV30 and TRBJ1-2, with D hard to call. The CDR3 has 12 residues. The V end was cut by 0 bases, the J end by 5 bases, with 7 bases between. Germline V gives CDR1 GTSNPN, CDR2 SVGIG (reference sequence). CDR3 sequence reads: CAWSVGRYGYTF. The CDR3 DNA follows: TGTGCCTGGAGTGTCGGGCGTTATGGCTACACCTTC.

This clone occurred a few times. CDR3: CASSLDRRILLETQYF. As DNA, the CDR3 is TGTGCCAGCAGCTTAGACAGGAGAATCCTCTTAGAGACCCAGTACTTC. J is TRBJ2-5 and V is TRBV7-9; a weak D match, TRBD1 (5 bases). The CDR3 is 16 residues long. V lost 1 base to trimming and J lost 4 bases, with 16 bases between them. Germline V gene sequence: CDR1 SEHNR, CDR2 FQNEAQ (reference sequence).

V is TRBV5-1 and J is TRBJ1-1; unclear D gene. Trimming removed 4 bases from V and 2 bases from J, with 9 bases in between. Germline CDR1 reads SGHRS; CDR2 reads YFSETQ. This CDR3 spans 13 amino acids. Here the CDR3 DNA reads TGCGCCAGCAGCAAGGACCGTAACACTGAAGCTTTCTTT. Translating it yields CASSKDRNTEAFF.

V usage is TRBV6-5 and J usage is TRBJ2-1; D gene unclear. V was pared by 5 bases and J by 9 bases, with 11 bases between. This CDR3 has 12 amino acids. The germline CDR1 and CDR2 sequences are MNHEY and SVGAGI. The CDR3 region has the DNA TGTGCCAGCAGTCCTAACTACGGTGAGCAGTTCTTC. Translation gives CASSPNYGEQFF.

V and J are TRBV6-5 and TRBJ1-1; D unresolved. Trimming pared 5 bases from V and 0 bases from J, leaving 4 bases between. Germline CDR1 is MNHEY and CDR2 is SVGAGI. CDR3 length: 12 residues. CDR3 bases: TGTGCCAGCAGTACCATGAACACTGAAGCTTTCTTT. It encodes CASSTMNTEAFF.

This clone was seen a few times. The chain couples TRBV7-9 to TRBJ2-3, with no clear D. Per germline, CDR1 SEHNR and CDR2 FQNEAQ (reference sequence). V gave up 0 bases and J gave up 0 bases, with 4 bases separating them. CDR3 length: 14 residues. The CDR3 region has the DNA TGTGCCAGCAGCTTAGCAGGGAGCACAGATACGCAGTATTTT. Its translation: CASSLAGSTDTQYF.